The 10 T cell receptor beta chains reported below all come from one sample, sequenced in a study of Ad26.COV2.S vaccination and SARS-CoV-2 variants. The treatment here: roughly 18 received Ad26.COV2.S at low or high dose, single or two shots; roughly five received placebo; per-sample allocation not given. It was on day 63 after the first vaccine or placebo injection that samples were taken. Libraries were prepared by immunoSEQ multiplex PCR; TCRdb keeps only in-frame clonotypes and omits some of them. The sample carries more than 250,000 clones, about 90% recorded once. Sequencing was performed on peripheral blood, taken in a trial of Ad26.COV2.S vaccine versus placebo. The receptors here all came from a person between 18 and 60 years old who received the Ad26.COV2.S COVID-19 vaccine or a placebo.

The chain uses TRBV2 and TRBJ1-4, with D possibly being TRBD1 (5 bases). Germline V CDR1 and CDR2: SNHLY, FYNNEI. The length of the CDR3 is 16 residues. V lost 6 bases and J lost 0, with 14 bases in between. CDR3 residues: CASRHIEGSTNEKLFF. The CDR3 coding sequence is TGTGCCAGCAGGCACATAGAGGGGTCAACTAATGAAAAACTGTTTTTT.

V and J are TRBV5-4 and TRBJ1-1; D is perhaps TRBD1 (5 bases). Germline CDR1 and CDR2: SGHNT and YYREEE (reference sequence). Trimming pared 2 bases from V and 6 bases from J, leaving 17 bases between. The CDR3 sequence is 15 residues long. CDR3 nucleotide sequence: TGTGCCAGCAGCTTATCGGCGGGGCCGCTTCCTGAAGCTTTCTTT. Its translation: CASSLSAGPLPEAFF.

This rearrangement joins TRBV29-1 to TRBJ2-1; D not resolved. V was clipped by 3 bases and J by 8 bases, with 17 bases between them. Germline assignment: CDR1 SQVTM and CDR2 ANQGSEA. This CDR3 has 14 amino acids. The DNA of the CDR3 is TGCAGCGTTGATCCCACGCTGGGGTCATATGAGCAGTTCTTC. This encodes CSVDPTLGSYEQFF.

CDR3 bases: TGTGCCAGCAGTTACTCGATCCCGGGGGCAAATGAGCAGTTCTTC. Translation: CASSYSIPGANEQFF. The V gene is TRBV6-6, the J gene TRBJ2-1; D tentatively fits TRBD1 or TRBD2 (6 bases each). Germline-derived CDR1 and CDR2 are MNHNY and SVGAGI (reference sequence). The V end was cut by 0 bases, the J end by 7 bases, with 13 bases between. CDR3 length: 15 amino acids.

The chain joins TRBV9 to TRBJ2-5; TRBD2 might be the D (6 bases). CDR1 is SGDLS and CDR2 is YYNGEE in the germline V gene. The V end was cut by 4 bases, the J end by 1 base, with 8 bases between. CDR3 size: 13 residues. The CDR3 sequence: CASSRGTQETQYF. The CDR3 nucleotides read TGTGCCAGCAGCCGGGGGACCCAAGAGACCCAGTACTTC.

The gene calls are TRBV2 and TRBJ2-5, with TRBD2 matching 12 bases. V trimming: 2 bases; J trimming: 5 bases; junction bases outside the gene matches: 3. CDR1 is SNHLY and CDR2 is FYNNEI in the germline V gene. The CDR3 spans 15 residues. The CDR3 reads CASSESLAGGETQYF. For the CDR3, the DNA is TGTGCCAGCAGTGAAAGCCTAGCGGGGGGGGAGACCCAGTACTTC. Combining the CDR3 with reference TRBV2 and TRBJ2-5 gives the whole variable domain EPEVTQTPSHQVTQMGQEVILRCVPISNHLYFYWYRQILGQKVEFLVSFYNNEISEKSEIFDDQFSVERPDGSNFTLKIRSTKLEDSAMYFCASSESLAGGETQYFGPGTRLLVL.

The chain links TRBV2 to TRBJ1-3; tentatively, D is TRBD1 (6 bases). The CDR3 has 14 amino acids. In germline, CDR1 is SNHLY, CDR2 FYNNEI. Between the trimmed V and J ends, which lost 4 bases and 0 bases, there was a span of 7 bases. The CDR3 is CASSVRGSGNTIYF. CDR3 DNA sequence: TGTGCCAGCAGTGTCAGGGGCTCTGGAAACACCATATATTTT.

V usage is TRBV6-5 and J usage is TRBJ2-7; D may match TRBD1 or TRBD2 (6 bases each). The V gene lost 0 bases and the J gene lost 2 bases, with 11 bases spanning the gap. Germline V gene sequence: CDR1 MNHEY, CDR2 SVGAGI. The CDR3 contains 15 residues. CDR3 DNA sequence: TGTGCCAGCAGTTACTCGGGCGGGGACACCTACGAGCAGTACTTC. Translation gives CASSYSGGDTYEQYF.

The V and J genes are TRBV6-4 and TRBJ2-2, with 11 bases matching TRBD1. This CDR3 is built from 15 residues. The V segment lost 4 bases and the J segment 4 bases; nucleotides outside the gene matches: 2. In germline, CDR1 is MRHNA, CDR2 SNTAGT. The CDR3 sequence is CASSAGTGGTGELFF. The CDR3, as DNA: TGTGCCAGCAGTGCCGGGACAGGGGGCACCGGGGAGCTGTTTTTT.

This clone was counted ten times or more. This chain links TRBV5-1 with TRBJ1-2, with D maybe TRBD1 (6 bases). V was shortened by 1 base and J by 1 base, with 14 bases between the two germline ends. This CDR3 contains 16 residues. Germline V lookup: CDR1 SGHRS, CDR2 YFSETQ. CDR3 sequence: CASSLRGDTLNYGYTF. The CDR3 region has the DNA TGCGCCAGCAGCTTGCGCGGGGACACCCTTAACTATGGCTACACCTTC.